This T cell receptor (beta chain) was observed in a study of blood T cell repertoires in COVID-19. Study as a whole: COVID-19 samples from acute and convalescent phases originated in the United States, Italy and Spain. T cells, B-cell-depleted T cells, or PBMCs provided the cDNA or gDNA that served as material.

TCRdb's copy holds only in-frame clones and misses some; the assay was immunoSEQ multiplex PCR. The data hold about 210,000 clones, with approximately 84% observed a single time. The germline V gene encodes CDR1 MNHEY and CDR2 SVGAGI. V was clipped by 6 bases and J by 5 bases, with 13 bases between them. The CDR3 covers 14 residues. V gene TRBV6-5 combines with J gene TRBJ2-2; possibly TRBD2 for D (5 bases). Material for sequencing was peripheral blood. This receptor was identified in a woman aged 80 or over with acute or convalescent COVID-19. The CDR3 DNA follows: TGTGCCAGCAGGAGGACTTTCTCAACCGGGGAGCTGTTTTTT. Its protein product is CASRRTFSTGELFF.